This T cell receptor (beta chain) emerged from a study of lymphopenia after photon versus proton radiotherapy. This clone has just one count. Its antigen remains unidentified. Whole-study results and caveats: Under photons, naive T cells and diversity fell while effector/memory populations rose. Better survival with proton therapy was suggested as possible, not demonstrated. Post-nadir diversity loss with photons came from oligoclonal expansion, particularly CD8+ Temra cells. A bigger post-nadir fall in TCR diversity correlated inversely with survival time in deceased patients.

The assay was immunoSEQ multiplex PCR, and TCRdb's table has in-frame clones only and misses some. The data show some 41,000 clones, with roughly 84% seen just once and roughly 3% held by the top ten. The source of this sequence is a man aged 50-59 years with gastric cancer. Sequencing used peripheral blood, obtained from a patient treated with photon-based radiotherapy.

The CDR3: CASRGDSDTDTQYF. The CDR3 DNA is TGTGCCAGCAGGGGGGACAGCGACACAGATACGCAGTATTTT. J is TRBJ2-3 and V is TRBV6-1; 7 positions agree with TRBD1. J gave up 2 bases and V 6 bases, and 5 bases lay outside the gene matches. Germline V gene data show CDR1 as MNHNS and CDR2 as SASEGT. The CDR3 extends over 14 amino acids.